Each of the 31 T cell receptor beta chains below was sequenced from the same sample in a study of cytomegalovirus exposure and HLA in healthy donors. This PCR relied on a set of 60 Vbeta primers and 13 Jbeta primers. The repertoire was sequenced with immunoSEQ multiplex PCR; TCRdb's copy has only in-frame clones and lacks some. The data contain around 140,000 clones, approximately 80% of them singletons. Sequences were obtained from PBMCs. The receptors stem from a man aged 35-49 years in good health and CMV-seronegative.

This clone was recorded a few times. The chain carries TRBV6-5 and TRBJ1-2, with TRBD1 as a possible D gene (5 bases). The germline V gene encodes CDR1 MNHEY and CDR2 SVGAGI. This CDR3 has 16 residues. V was clipped by 3 bases and J by 7 bases, with 21 bases between them. CDR3 sequence: CASSYTPIDGGGGYTF. CDR3 bases: TGTGCCAGCAGTTATACCCCTATCGACGGGGGAGGTGGCTACACCTTC.

The chain uses TRBV7-3 and TRBJ2-3; 7 bases map to TRBD1. With V trimmed by 2 bases and J by 2 bases, 7 bases remained unmatched. The germline CDR1 and CDR2 sequences are SGHTA and FQGTGA. This CDR3 is 16 amino acids long. Here the CDR3 DNA reads TGTGCCAGCAGCTTATTCGGGACAGACACCACAGATACGCAGTATTTT. This translates into CASSLFGTDTTDTQYF. Supplemented by reference TRBV7-3 and TRBJ2-3, the full variable domain reads GAGVSQTPSNKVTEKGKYVELRCDPISGHTALYWYRQSLGQGPEFLIYFQGTGAADDSGLPNDRFFAVRPEGSVSTLKIQRTERGDSAVYLCASSLFGTDTTDTQYFGPGTRLTVL.

The chain joins TRBV12-2 to TRBJ1-3; the table gives TRBD1 as D, unverified against the DNA. TRBV12-2 has pseudogene status. The CDR3 spans 14 residues. The CDR3: CASRHRGSGNTIYF. As DNA, the CDR3 is TGTGCAAGTCGCCACAGGGGCTCTGGAAACACCATATATTTT.

The chain uses TRBV5-1 and TRBJ2-7; a weak D match, TRBD1 (5 bases). Trimming took off 10 bases at V and 1 base at J, with 12 bases between the two ends. CDR3 length: 12 residues. Germline V gives CDR1 SGHRS, CDR2 YFSETQ. The CDR3 loop is CASIGASYEQYF. Written as DNA, the CDR3 is TGCGCCTCCATAGGGGCTTCCTACGAGCAGTACTTC.

As to this clone: Additional DNA sequences in this sample encode the identical CDR3. This rearrangement joins TRBV6-4 to TRBJ2-2; 9 bases fit TRBD2. The CDR3 length is 16 residues. The ends lost 4 bases at V and 5 bases at J; junction bases unmatched: 8. Looked up from germline, CDR1 is MRHNA and CDR2 is SNTAGT. CDR3 coding DNA: TGTGCCAGCAGTGTGGCTAGCGGGGCTGTAACCGGGGAGCTGTTTTTT. Translated, it gives CASSVASGAVTGELFF.

V is TRBV10-1 and J is TRBJ2-2; the match to TRBD1 covers 7 bases. The CDR3 has 15 residues. CDR1 is WNHNN and CDR2 is SYGVQD in the germline V gene (reference sequence). The V gene end was trimmed by 3 bases and the J gene end by 2 bases; junction bases not matched to a gene: 3. The CDR3 DNA sequence: TGCGCCAGCAGTGAATGGACAGGAAACACCGGGGAGCTGTTTTTT. Residues: CASSEWTGNTGELFF.

CDR3 region: CASSERVSYRANSPLHF. CDR3 DNA: TGTGCCAGTAGTGAGAGGGTTTCGTATAGAGCGAATTCACCCCTCCACTTT. This rearrangement joins TRBV19 to TRBJ1-6; D is ambiguous. Between the trimmed V and J ends, which lost 5 bases and 7 bases, there was a span of 21 bases. The CDR3 loop spans 17 amino acids. Germline V gene data show CDR1 as LNHDA and CDR2 as SQIVND (reference sequence).

V and J are TRBV6-5 and TRBJ1-2; D not resolved. Germline V CDR1 and CDR2: MNHEY, SVGAGI. CDR3 size: 15 residues. V dropped 0 bases and J dropped 8 bases, with 16 bases sitting between them. For the CDR3, the DNA is TGTGCCAGCAGTTACTCGAGGAGGCAGCGGAGCGGCTACACCTTC. It translates to CASSYSRRQRSGYTF.

This chain joins TRBV4-3 and TRBJ2-7, with unresolved D. The CDR3 length is 13 residues. Looked up from germline, CDR1 is LGHNA and CDR2 is YSLEER. Trimming took off 5 bases at V and 0 bases at J, with 8 bases between the two ends. The chain's CDR3 is CASSEGLSYEQYF. In DNA form, the CDR3 reads TGCGCCAGCAGCGAAGGGCTCTCCTACGAGCAGTACTTC.

The chain is built from TRBV7-9 and TRBJ2-5; D gene uncertain. The DNA matches TRBJ2-7 better at its end, which makes the J call doubtful. There are 16 residues in the CDR3. From germline, CDR1 is SEHNR and CDR2 FQNEAQ (reference sequence). The CDR3 protein is CASSGEVGRSNYEQYF. Here the CDR3 DNA reads TGTGCCAGCAGCGGCGAAGTTGGCCGTTCAAACTACGAGCAGTACTTC.

V usage is TRBV5-4 and J usage is TRBJ2-3, with D possibly TRBD2 on 6 matching bases. CDR3 length equals 13 residues. V lost 2 bases to trimming and J lost 4 bases, with 8 bases between them. CDR1 is SGHNT, CDR2 YYREEE, per germline (reference sequence). The CDR3 DNA sequence: TGTGCCAGCAGCTTAGCGGGCCCAGATACGCAGTATTTT. Translating gives CASSLAGPDTQYF.

The chain combines TRBV4-1 with TRBJ2-1; TRBD2 is a possible D gene (6 bases). The CDR3 covers 16 residues. V lost 3 bases and J lost 0, with 12 bases in between. Germline CDR1 is MGHRA and CDR2 is YSYEKL. This CDR3 reads CASSQGLLFSYNEQFF. The CDR3 coding sequence is TGCGCCAGCAGCCAGGGACTCCTTTTCTCCTACAATGAGCAGTTCTTC.

This chain links TRBV10-2 with TRBJ1-5; D might be TRBD1 (6 bases). Germline V gene data show CDR1 as WSHSY and CDR2 as SAAADI. This CDR3 has 14 residues. The ends were cut back, 2 bases at V and 1 base at J, with 6 bases in the middle. The CDR3 region is CASSEQGSNQPQHF. The CDR3 nucleotides read TGCGCCAGCAGTGAGCAGGGGAGCAATCAGCCCCAGCATTTT.

The chain has TRBV30 and TRBJ2-7; D perhaps matches TRBD1 (6 bases). Germline CDR1 is GTSNPN and CDR2 is SVGIG (reference sequence). The V end lost 5 bases, the J end lost 4 bases, and 18 bases lay between the germline ends. The CDR3 covers 14 residues. Written as DNA, the CDR3 is TGTGCCTGGCCGATTTACAGGGTTAAGTACGAGCAGTACTTC. Protein product: CAWPIYRVKYEQYF.

The rearrangement joins TRBV21-1 to TRBJ2-1; the D call of TRBD1 is as the table states it, not checked on the DNA. TRBV21-1 is marked as a pseudogene. The CDR3 is 15 amino acids. CDR3 DNA sequence: TGTGCCAGCTCCTACCCACCCGGGACAGGGAAGTCGAATTTCTTC. Translated, it gives CASSYPPGTGKSNFF.

This clone was seen a handful of times. The chain is built from TRBV15 and TRBJ1-2; D is possibly TRBD1 (6 bases). CDR3 length: 13 amino acids. Trimming removed 6 bases from V and 6 bases from J, with 14 bases in between. Germline V gene sequence: CDR1 LNHNV, CDR2 YYDKDF (reference sequence). The CDR3 DNA sequence: TGTGCCACCAGAAGCACAGGGAGTGATGGCTACACCTTC. It yields the protein CATRSTGSDGYTF.

This chain joins TRBV2 and TRBJ1-5, with D unclear. The germline V and J ends were trimmed by 2 bases and 3 bases, with 11 bases remaining between them. The germline gives CDR1 SNHLY, CDR2 FYNNEI. CDR3 size: 15 residues. The DNA for the CDR3 is TGTGCCAGCAGTGAAAATTGGGGAGCCAATCAGCCCCAGCATTTT. This encodes CASSENWGANQPQHF.

The V call is TRBV5-1, the J call TRBJ2-3, with 10 bases fitting TRBD2. Germline values: CDR1 SGHRS, CDR2 YFSETQ. The CDR3 is 17 amino acids. With 1 base clipped from V and 0 bases from J, the junction kept 5 bases outside the gene matches. This chain's CDR3 is CASSLLPSGGSTDTQYF. The CDR3 nucleotides read TGCGCCAGCAGCTTGTTACCTAGCGGGGGTAGCACAGATACGCAGTATTTT.

This clone appeared once. The CDR3 DNA reads TGTGCCAGCAGCTTAAGTAGGAGCTTGAACACTGAAGCTTTCTTT. Translating gives CASSLSRSLNTEAFF. The rearrangement joins TRBV13 to TRBJ1-1; D not certain. V gave up 2 bases and J gave up 0 bases, with 10 bases separating them. The germline V gene has CDR1 PRHDT and CDR2 FYEKMQ (reference sequence). The CDR3 is 15 amino acids.

CDR3 sequence (DNA): TGCGCCAGCAGCGCCGGGACACAGAACACCGGGGAGCTGTTTTTT. The encoded protein is CASSAGTQNTGELFF. The V call is TRBV5-1, the J call TRBJ2-2; TRBD1 is a possible D gene (6 bases). V lost 4 bases and J 1 base, leaving 11 bases between the germline ends. Per the germline V gene, CDR1 is SGHRS and CDR2 is YFSETQ. The CDR3 has 15 residues.

In its sample, this clone was seen once. The chain is built from TRBV28 and TRBJ1-2, with a weak D call TRBD1 (5 bases). The V gene lost 5 bases and the J gene lost 0 bases, with 13 bases spanning the gap. Germline values: CDR1 MDHEN, CDR2 SYDVKM. This CDR3 spans 15 amino acids. The CDR3 DNA reads TGTGCCAGCAGTCCGTCAGGGCAGACTAACTATGGCTACACCTTC. Translated, it gives CASSPSGQTNYGYTF.

The DNA for the CDR3 is TGCGCCAGCAGCCCCGGGACTGGAAGCGGAAACACCATATATTTT. This encodes CASSPGTGSGNTIYF. This chain connects TRBV4-3 to TRBJ1-3; TRBD1 is a possible D gene (5 bases). The CDR3 extends over 15 amino acids. CDR1 and CDR2 from the germline V gene are LGHNA and YSLEER. V lost 4 bases and J lost 4, with 14 bases in between.

This clone was recorded a few times. The J gene is TRBJ2-7, the V gene TRBV7-2; D perhaps matches TRBD2 (5 bases). V lost 2 bases, J lost 7 bases, and 12 bases lay in between. CDR1 is SGHTA and CDR2 is FQGNSA in the germline V gene. This CDR3 contains 13 residues. The CDR3 spells CASSLPGLREQYF. Here the CDR3 DNA reads TGTGCCAGCAGCTTACCGGGGTTACGGGAGCAGTACTTC.

This clone was counted a few times. CDR3 in DNA: TGTGCCAGCAGTTACAGGGGTCACACTGAAGCTTTCTTT. Protein sequence: CASSYRGHTEAFF. This sequence joins TRBV6-5 and TRBJ1-1, with D tentatively TRBD1 (5 bases). Per germline, CDR1 MNHEY and CDR2 SVGAGI. The CDR3 length is 13 residues. V lost 2 bases and J lost 3, with 7 bases in between.

The chain is built from TRBV5-6 and TRBJ2-7; no reliable D call. Deletions cut 4 bases from V and 3 bases from J, with 14 bases between. The CDR3 extends over 14 amino acids. CDR1 and CDR2 from the germline V gene are SGHDT and YYEEEE. DNA of the CDR3: TGTGCCAGCAGCCCCGGTACCTTGAACTACGAGCAGTACTTC. Its translation: CASSPGTLNYEQYF.

This clone was observed a few times. The J gene is TRBJ1-1, the V gene TRBV9; no firm D call. Germline CDR1 is SGDLS and CDR2 is YYNGEE. This CDR3 contains 14 residues. The V end was cut by 4 bases, the J end by 3 bases, with 13 bases between. CDR3 sequence (DNA): TGTGCCAGCAGCCGTAGGTCGGACTACACTGAAGCTTTCTTT. As protein: CASSRRSDYTEAFF.

Only one count was recorded for this clone. The chain has TRBV10-2 and TRBJ2-3; D is perhaps TRBD2 (5 bases). The germline V and J ends were trimmed by 4 bases and 4 bases, with 9 bases remaining between them. The CDR3 extends over 13 amino acids. The germline gives CDR1 WSHSY, CDR2 SAAADI. In nucleotides, the CDR3 is TGCGCCAGCAGTGTGACTACGCCAGATACGCAGTATTTT. Residues: CASSVTTPDTQYF.

This chain links TRBV6-1 with TRBJ2-7, with TRBD2 identical over 8 bases. The CDR3 runs to 15 residues. CDR1 and CDR2 from the germline V gene are MNHNS and SASEGT. The ends lost 7 bases at V and 1 base at J; junction bases unmatched: 9. The CDR3 coding sequence is TGTGCCAGCACGATTGCCGGGACTAGTTCCTACGAGCAGTACTTC. It is translated as CASTIAGTSSYEQYF.

This sequence joins TRBV7-9 and TRBJ2-1; 9 nucleotides align to TRBD2. Germline V gives CDR1 SEHNR, CDR2 FQNEAQ (reference sequence). The V gene end was trimmed by 3 bases and the J gene end by 9 bases; junction bases not matched to a gene: 9. This CDR3 spans 15 amino acids. The DNA for the CDR3 is TGTGCCAGCAGCTTTCCGACTAGCGGAGTGAGTGAGCAGTTCTTC. This encodes CASSFPTSGVSEQFF. The full variable domain, completed using reference TRBV7-9 and TRBJ2-1, is DTGVSQNPRHKITKRGQNVTFRCDPISEHNRLYWYRQTLGQGPEFLTYFQNEAQLEKSRLLSDRFSAERPKGSFSTLEIQRTEQGDSAMYLCASSFPTSGVSEQFFGPGTRLTVL.

The V and J genes are TRBV27 and TRBJ2-5, with a possible D match to TRBD2 (6 bases). The V end lost 8 bases, the J end lost 2 bases, and 21 bases lay between the germline ends. The germline V gene has CDR1 MNHEY and CDR2 SMNVEV (reference sequence). This CDR3 contains 16 residues. CDR3 sequence reads: CASHPGRGFAQETQYF. CDR3 DNA: TGTGCCAGCCACCCCGGGAGAGGATTCGCTCAAGAGACCCAGTACTTC.

This chain joins TRBV27 and TRBJ1-6; 8 bases align to TRBD1. The germline V gene has CDR1 MNHEY and CDR2 SMNVEV (reference sequence). CDR3 length: 13 residues. With 8 bases clipped from V and 9 bases from J, the junction kept 6 bases outside the gene matches. The CDR3 loop reads CASGWDRSSPLHF. The CDR3 nucleotides are TGTGCCAGCGGGTGGGACAGGTCTTCACCCCTCCACTTT.